This entry lists 5 T cell receptor beta chains sequenced from one sample in a study of cytotoxic CD8 clonotypes in ibrutinib-treated CLL. Repertoires were generated with immunoSEQ multiplex PCR, while TCRdb's copy carries only in-frame clones and drops some. The sample lists 55,000 to 80,000 clones; approximately 57% were seen once. Sample: PBMCs, taken after 12 months of ibrutinib treatment. These receptors came from a human donor with chronic lymphocytic leukemia.

This clone was seen just once. This chain links TRBV4-2 with TRBJ1-1, with TRBD1 identical over 8 bases. Looked up from germline, CDR1 is LGHNA and CDR2 is YNFKEQ. V shed 5 bases, J shed 2 bases, and the junction held 4 bases outside the gene matches. The CDR3 spans 14 residues. The CDR3 spells CASSDGTGNTEAFF. CDR3 sequence (DNA): TGTGCCAGCAGCGACGGGACAGGAAACACTGAAGCTTTCTTT.

The genes are TRBV19 and TRBJ1-5, with D maybe TRBD1 (6 bases). V dropped 0 bases and J dropped 6 bases, with 12 bases sitting between them. The CDR3 contains 15 residues. In germline, CDR1 is LNHDA, CDR2 SQIVND (reference sequence). This CDR3 is CASSIDGAGVQPQHF. CDR3 sequence (DNA): TGTGCCAGTAGTATAGATGGGGCAGGGGTTCAGCCCCAGCATTTT.

This clone was seen a handful of times. The J gene is TRBJ2-2, the V gene TRBV2; D possibly corresponds to TRBD2 (6 bases). With 6 bases removed from V and 0 bases from J, the gap between germline ends came to 11 bases. Germline CDR1 is SNHLY and CDR2 is FYNNEI. The CDR3 contains 15 residues. The DNA for the CDR3 is TGTGCCAGCAGGGCTAGCGAACCGAACACCGGGGAGCTGTTTTTT. Translation: CASRASEPNTGELFF.

The chain links TRBV25-1 to TRBJ1-2, with D possibly matching TRBD1 (5 bases). This CDR3 has 13 residues. Germline CDR1 MGHDK, CDR2 SYGVNS. V shed 2 bases and J shed 5 bases, with 9 bases lying between them. The CDR3 region has the DNA TGTGCCAGCAGTGAAGCGGGGGAATATGGCTACACCTTC. This encodes CASSEAGEYGYTF.

CDR3 loop: CASSLRPQHF. CDR3 coding DNA: TGTGCCAGCAGCCTTCGGCCCCAGCATTTT. V is TRBV7-6 and J is TRBJ1-5; the D is unclear. The CDR3 has 10 residues. Trimming removed 5 bases from V and 9 bases from J, with 5 bases in between. CDR1 is SGHVS, CDR2 FNYEAQ, per germline.